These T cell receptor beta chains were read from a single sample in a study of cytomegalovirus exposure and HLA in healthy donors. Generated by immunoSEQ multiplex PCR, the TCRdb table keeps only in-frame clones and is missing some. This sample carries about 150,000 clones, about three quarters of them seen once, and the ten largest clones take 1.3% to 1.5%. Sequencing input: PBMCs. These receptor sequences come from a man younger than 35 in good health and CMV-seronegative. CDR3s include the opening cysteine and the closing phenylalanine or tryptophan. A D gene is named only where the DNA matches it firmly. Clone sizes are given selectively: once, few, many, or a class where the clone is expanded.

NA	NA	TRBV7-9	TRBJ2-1	CASSLYGGSYNEQFF	TGTGCCAGCAGCTTATATGGGGGGAGTTACAACGAGCAGTTCTTC
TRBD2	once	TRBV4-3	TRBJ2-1	CASSLGLAGGAQQFF	TGCGCCAGCAGCCTGGGACTAGCGGGTGGGGCCCAGCAGTTCTTC
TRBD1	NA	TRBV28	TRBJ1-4	CASSLTGAAEKLFF	TGTGCCAGCAGCCTTACAGGGGCAGCTGAAAAACTGTTTTTT
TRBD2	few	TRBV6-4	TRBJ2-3	CASSAGLAGHTDTQYF	TGTGCCAGCAGTGCAGGACTAGCGGGCCACACAGATACGCAGTATTTT
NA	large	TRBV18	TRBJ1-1	CASSPRQNTEAFF	TGTGCCAGCTCACCACGACAGAACACTGAAGCTTTCTTT
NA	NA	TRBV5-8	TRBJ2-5	CASSLAPETQYF	TGTGCCAGCAGCTTGGCTCCAGAGACCCAGTACTTC
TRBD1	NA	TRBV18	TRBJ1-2	CASSHYGQGAVNYGYTF	TGTGCCAGCTCACACTATGGACAGGGGGCCGTCAACTATGGCTACACCTTC
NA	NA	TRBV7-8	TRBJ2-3	CASSRERVRTDTQYF	TGTGCCAGCAGCCGAGAGCGGGTACGCACAGATACGCAGTATTTT
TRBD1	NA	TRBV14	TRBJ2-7	CASSQLPGQGAYEQYF	TGTGCCAGCAGCCAACTCCCGGGACAGGGGGCCTACGAGCAGTACTTC
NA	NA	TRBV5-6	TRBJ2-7	CASSSRPGTFYEQYF	TGTGCCAGCAGCTCACGCCCCGGGACTTTCTACGAGCAGTACTTC
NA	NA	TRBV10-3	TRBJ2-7	CATGGKGAMYEQYF	TGTGCCACCGGGGGAAAAGGGGCGATGTACGAGCAGTACTTC
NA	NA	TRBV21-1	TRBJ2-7	CASSSRWQYF	TGTGCCAGCAGCTCGCGTTGGCAGTACTTC
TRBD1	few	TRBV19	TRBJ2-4	CASSATGGSQIAKNIQYF	TGTGCCAGTAGTGCTACAGGGGGAAGCCAAATAGCCAAAAACATTCAGTACTTC
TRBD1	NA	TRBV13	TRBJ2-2	CASSLTGQGTTGELFF	TGTGCCAGCAGCTTAACGGGACAGGGGACCACCGGGGAGCTGTTTTTT
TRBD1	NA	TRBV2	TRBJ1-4	CASIPTGGREKLFF	TGTGCCAGCATCCCGACAGGGGGAAGGGAAAAACTGTTTTTT
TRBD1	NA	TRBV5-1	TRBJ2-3	CASSPQTGAALNTQYF	TGCGCCAGCAGCCCGCAGACAGGGGCGGCGTTAAATACGCAGTATTTT
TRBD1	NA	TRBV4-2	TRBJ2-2	CASSQAATSGTGPAGELFF	TGTGCCAGCAGCCAAGCTGCTACATCCGGGACAGGGCCCGCCGGGGAGCTGTTTTTT
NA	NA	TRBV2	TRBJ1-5	CASSGLYQPQHF	TGTGCCAGCAGTGGTTTATATCAGCCCCAGCATTTT
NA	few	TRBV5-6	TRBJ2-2	CASSHAREGELFF	TGTGCCAGCAGCCACGCTAGAGAGGGGGAGCTGTTTTTT
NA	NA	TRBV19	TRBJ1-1	CASSPQGFEAFF	TGTGCCAGTAGCCCACAGGGCTTTGAAGCTTTCTTT
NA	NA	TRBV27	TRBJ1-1	CASSLSGGGGAFF	TGTGCCAGCAGTTTATCGGGGGGGGGAGGAGCTTTCTTT
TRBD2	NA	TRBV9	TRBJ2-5	CASSARGSGTQETQYF	TGTGCCAGCAGCGCCAGGGGTAGCGGGACCCAAGAGACCCAGTACTTC
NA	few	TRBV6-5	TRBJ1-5	CASSPPGNNQPQHF	TGTGCCAGCAGCCCACCAGGAAACAATCAGCCCCAGCATTTT
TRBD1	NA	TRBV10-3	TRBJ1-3	CAILGQGANTIYF	TGTGCCATTCTAGGACAGGGGGCAAACACCATATATTTT
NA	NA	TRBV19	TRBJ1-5	CASTRDKVDQPQHF	TGTGCCAGTACTCGGGACAAAGTGGATCAGCCCCAGCATTTT